These 4 T cell receptor beta chains were sequenced from one sample in a study of T cells in Graves' hyperthyroidism and ophthalmopathy. Researchers amplified the TCR beta CDR3 regions from RNA transcripts. The HTBI primer set was used in a first-round RT-PCR of the TCR CDR3. One entry per CDR3 protein, called by TCRdb with MiXCR from the multiplex PCR reads. The sample lists 530,000 or so distinct CDR3 sequences; about 45% were seen once. The source material was peripheral blood or thyroid tissue (not recorded which). These TCRs come from a woman aged 18-35 years with Graves' hyperthyroidism.

This clonotype was detected many times. The V and J genes are TRBV20-1 and TRBJ2-5; D uncertain. CDR3 length: 11 residues. Germline V gene lookup returns CDR1 DFQATT and CDR2 SNEGSKA (reference sequence). Trimming took 2 bases from V and 5 from J, leaving 6 bases between them. CDR3 in amino acids: CSARTSETQYF. The CDR3 DNA reads TGCAGTGCTAGAACCTCGGAGACCCAGTACTTC.

The chain has TRBV7-9 and TRBJ1-1, with no clear D. V gave up 5 bases and J gave up 11 bases, with 12 bases separating them. This CDR3 is built from 11 residues. Germline loops: CDR1 SEHNR, CDR2 FQNEAQ (reference sequence). The CDR3 is CASSERLGAFF. CDR3 bases: TGTGCCAGCAGCGAGAGACTGGGGGCTTTCTTT.

A note on this clonotype: With a much larger clone just one base away, this may be a read error. V usage is TRBV7-2 and J usage is TRBJ1-2; D is unclear. The CDR3 runs to 12 residues. Between the trimmed V and J ends, which lost 6 bases and 8 bases, there was a span of 13 bases. In germline, CDR1 is SGHTA, CDR2 FQGNSA. The CDR3 loop is CASRPGLVGYTF. The CDR3 DNA follows: TGTGCCAGCAGACCGGGCTTGGTGGGCTACACCTTC.

This sequence joins TRBV4-1 and TRBJ2-2, with TRBD2 identical over 9 bases. Looked up from germline, CDR1 is MGHRA and CDR2 is YSYEKL. CDR3 length equals 18 residues. V lost 1 base to trimming and J lost 5 bases; unmatched junction nucleotides: 11. The CDR3 DNA sequence: TGCGCCAGCAGCCAAGGAGGAGCGGGAGGTTTCAGGACCGGGGAGCTGTTTTTT. Protein: CASSQGGAGGFRTGELFF.